This record looks at one T cell receptor beta chain sequence and its context. The antigen is unknown. Profiling relied on immunoSEQ multiplex PCR, and the TCRdb table lists in-frame clones only, not all of them. The sample contains about 130,000 clones, approximately 85% of which appear only once. The time point here: blood 2 weeks post-SBRT. Noted treatment: 15 Gy SBRT to primary tumor, nephrectomy 4 weeks later. The patient's renal cell carcinoma had clear cell pathology. There are 14 residues in the CDR3. Per germline, CDR1 LNHDA and CDR2 SQIVND (reference sequence). Trimming took off 10 bases at V and 5 bases at J, with 20 bases between the two ends. The data belong to a study of radiation and T cells in renal cell carcinoma. Study-wide background: Nephrectomy followed 15 Gy stereotactic body radiation by 4 weeks.

Findings and caveats of the study: Top tumor clonotypes rose in blood 2 weeks post-radiation, then contracted. Pretreatment tumor biopsies were lacking, so baseline clonotypes are unknown.

The sequences come from blood, collected from a patient whose treatment included radiotherapy and nephrectomy. The clonotype originates from a middle-aged man with renal cell carcinoma. J is TRBJ2-5 and V is TRBV19; D is perhaps TRBD1 (6 bases). Here the CDR3 reads CATRDTYLSETQYF. Here the CDR3 DNA reads TGTGCCACCAGGGACACGTACCTGAGTGAGACCCAGTACTTC.